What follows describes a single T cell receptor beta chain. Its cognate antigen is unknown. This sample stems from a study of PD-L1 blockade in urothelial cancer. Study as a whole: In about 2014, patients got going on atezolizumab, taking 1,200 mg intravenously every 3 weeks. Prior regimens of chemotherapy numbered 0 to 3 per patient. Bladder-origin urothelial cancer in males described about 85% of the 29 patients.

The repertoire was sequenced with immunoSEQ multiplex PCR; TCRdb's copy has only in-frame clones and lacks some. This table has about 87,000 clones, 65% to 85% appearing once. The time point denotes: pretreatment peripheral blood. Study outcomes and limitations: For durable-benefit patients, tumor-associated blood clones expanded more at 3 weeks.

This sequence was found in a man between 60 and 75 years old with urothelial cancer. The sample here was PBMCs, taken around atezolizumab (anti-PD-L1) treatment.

CDR3 DNA sequence: TGTGCCAGCCGGGACAGCCCGGGACTAGCGGGAGGCGAGCAGTACTTC. Translated, it gives CASRDSPGLAGGEQYF. The chain combines TRBV9 with TRBJ2-7; TRBD2 agrees at 15 bases. Germline-derived CDR1 and CDR2 are SGDLS and YYNGEE. This CDR3 comprises 16 residues. The V and J ends lost 7 bases and 6 bases, in that order; junction bases with no gene match: 11.